The 3 T cell receptor beta chains presented below share a single source sample, sequenced in a study of OX40 agonist ivuxolimab in advanced cancers. Assay: immunoSEQ multiplex PCR; the TCRdb copy retains only in-frame clones and omits some. The sample consists of about 72,000 clones, roughly 88% of them appearing once. The sample consisted of CD4+ or CD8+ T cells sorted from blood, taken in a trial of the OX40 agonist ivuxolimab. The receptors were gathered from an adult with an advanced solid tumor such as melanoma, head and neck, liver or kidney cancer.

The rearrangement links TRBV7-9 to TRBJ2-1, with D tentatively TRBD1 (6 bases). The CDR3 is made up of 14 amino acids. The germline CDR1 and CDR2 sequences are SEHNR and FQNEAQ (reference sequence). V dropped 5 bases and J dropped 4 bases, with 12 bases sitting between them. CDR3 DNA sequence: TGTGCCAGCAGCGCGGACAGTTCTTACAATGAGCAGTTCTTC. Its protein is CASSADSSYNEQFF.

The J gene is TRBJ2-4, the V gene TRBV7-9; D uncertain. This CDR3 spans 16 amino acids. The V gene lost 1 base and the J gene lost 0 bases, with 10 bases spanning the gap. Per germline, CDR1 SEHNR and CDR2 FQNEAQ (reference sequence). The CDR3 coding sequence is TGTGCCAGCAGCTTAGACAGATTCCTAGCCAAAAACATTCAGTACTTC. Its protein product is CASSLDRFLAKNIQYF.

The rearrangement links TRBV4-3 to TRBJ2-5; 7 bases map to TRBD2. The CDR3 is 19 amino acids. The ends lost 1 base at V and 3 bases at J; junction bases unmatched: 17. Per the germline V gene, CDR1 is LGHNA and CDR2 is YSLEER. The CDR3 spells CASSQVALLGGRSEETQYF. The CDR3 nucleotides read TGCGCCAGCAGCCAAGTCGCTCTTCTCGGGGGGAGGTCGGAAGAGACCCAGTACTTC.